Below, 25 T cell receptor beta chains from the same sample are listed, as sequenced in a study of blood T cell repertoires in COVID-19 (dated by TCRdb to 2018 to 2021). Library preparation employed the immunoSEQ multiplex PCR assay. This is the immuneACCESS table as TCRdb keeps it, with only in-frame sequences that have V and J called. A part of the clones is gone; compared with another copy, unresolved V genes explain less than half, and the rest is unexplained. Counted in this sample were roughly 86,000 clones; 80% to 85% of them appeared once. The ten most abundant clones make up around 6.5% of the sample. The sequenced sample consisted of peripheral blood. All receptors come from a man in his 60s with acute or convalescent COVID-19.

Only one count was recorded for this clone. V is TRBV27 and J is TRBJ2-5, with TRBD1 identical over 9 bases. This CDR3 is 15 amino acids long. Germline V CDR1 and CDR2: MNHEY, SMNVEV (reference sequence). J was trimmed by 5 bases and V by 6 bases; bases with no gene match: 10. The CDR3 spells CASRPGQGILETQYF. CDR3 sequence (DNA): TGTGCCAGCAGACCGGGACAGGGTATTTTGGAGACCCAGTACTTC.

The V and J genes are TRBV4-3 and TRBJ2-5, with 11 bases aligning to TRBD2. J lost 5 bases, V lost 3 bases, and 2 bases had no gene match. CDR3 length: 14 amino acids. Germline values: CDR1 LGHNA, CDR2 YSLEER. This CDR3 is CASSQGLAVETQYF. CDR3 nucleotides: TGCGCCAGCAGCCAGGGACTAGCGGTGGAGACCCAGTACTTC.

The chain has TRBV6-2 or TRBV6-3 and TRBJ1-2; D may be TRBD1 (5 bases). CDR3 length: 14 residues. Germline values: CDR1 MNHEY, CDR2 SVGEGT. Trimming removed 0 bases at V and 3 bases at J, with 8 bases between. In DNA form, the CDR3 reads TGTGCCAGCAGTTACTCGGGGGGAGACTATGGCTACACCTTC. This translates into CASSYSGGDYGYTF.

The chain carries TRBV30 and TRBJ2-7; D is uncertain. Germline-derived CDR1 and CDR2 are GTSNPN and SVGIG (reference sequence). This CDR3 is built from 13 residues. V lost 2 bases and J lost 6, with 14 bases in between. This CDR3 is CAWSHRSLTEQYF. In DNA, the CDR3 is TGTGCCTGGAGTCACAGATCCCTAACCGAGCAGTACTTC. Full variable domain (missing parts from reference TRBV30 and TRBJ2-7): SQTIHQWPATLVQPVGSPLSLECTVEGTSNPNLYWYRQAAGRGLQLLFYSVGIGQISSEVPQNLSASRPQDRQFILSSKKLLLSDSGFYLCAWSHRSLTEQYFGPGTRLTVT.

The chain recombines TRBV13 with TRBJ2-7; 8 bases line up with TRBD2. Germline loops: CDR1 PRHDT, CDR2 FYEKMQ (reference sequence). This CDR3 is built from 14 residues. J gave up 0 bases and V 6 bases, and 4 bases lay outside the gene matches. The CDR3 protein is CASRISGASYEQYF. CDR3 in DNA: TGTGCCAGCAGAATTAGCGGGGCCTCCTACGAGCAGTACTTC.

This clone showed up just once. V and J are TRBV7-2 and TRBJ1-5; TRBD1 is a possible D gene (5 bases). Germline V gene data show CDR1 as SGHTA and CDR2 as FQGNSA. The CDR3 is 13 amino acids. V was shortened by 3 bases and J by 7 bases, with 10 bases between the two germline ends. This CDR3 is CASSFGWGQPQHF. The CDR3 DNA reads as TGTGCCAGCAGCTTCGGGTGGGGCCAGCCCCAGCATTTT.

This chain uses TRBV5-6 with TRBJ2-1, with D perhaps TRBD1 (5 bases). V lost 0 bases and J lost 5, with 9 bases in between. This CDR3 has 14 residues. Germline assignment: CDR1 SGHDT and CDR2 YYEEEE. The DNA for the CDR3 is TGTGCCAGCAGCTTGGGGGTGACAGACAATGAGCAGTTCTTC. Its protein product is CASSLGVTDNEQFF. The whole variable domain, filled in from reference TRBV5-6 and TRBJ2-1, reads DAGVTQSPTHLIKTRGQQVTLRCSPKSGHDTVSWYQQALGQGPQFIFQYYEEEERQRGNFPDRFSGHQFPNYSSELNVNALLLGDSALYLCASSLGVTDNEQFFGPGTRLTVL.

This sequence joins TRBV2 and TRBJ2-1, with D uncertain. Trimming removed 8 bases at V and 4 bases at J, with 3 bases between. The CDR3 covers 10 residues. The germline V gene encodes CDR1 SNHLY and CDR2 FYNNEI. CDR3 protein: CASYYNEQFF. The DNA of the CDR3 is TGTGCCAGCTATTACAATGAGCAGTTCTTC. The entire variable domain, with the rest obtained from reference TRBV2 and TRBJ2-1, is as follows: EPEVTQTPSHQVTQMGQEVILRCVPISNHLYFYWYRQILGQKVEFLVSFYNNEISEKSEIFDDQFSVERPDGSNFTLKIRSTKLEDSAMYFCASYYNEQFFGPGTRLTVL.

The chain combines TRBV5-1 with TRBJ1-1; possible D gene TRBD1, 6 bases. The CDR3 length is 15 residues. Germline CDR1 SGHRS, CDR2 YFSETQ. Trimming removed 0 bases at V and 8 bases at J, with 17 bases between. CDR3 sequence: CASSLGDTYTHEAFF. DNA of the CDR3: TGCGCCAGCAGCTTGGGGGACACCTACACCCACGAAGCTTTCTTT.

This clone appeared a single time. This rearrangement joins TRBV27 to TRBJ2-7, with TRBD2 matching over 8 bases. V was clipped by 5 bases and J by 2 bases; unmatched bases: 11. Germline CDR1 MNHEY, CDR2 SMNVEV (reference sequence). The CDR3 totals 16 residues. CDR3 sequence (DNA): TGTGCCAGCAGTCCCTCAAGCGGGGGCCTCACCTACGAGCAGTACTTC. Translating gives CASSPSSGGLTYEQYF.

This chain uses TRBV11-2 with TRBJ2-7; 10 positions agree with TRBD1. The germline CDR1 and CDR2 sequences are SGHAT and FQNNGV. Trimming at V came to 5 bases and at J to 5 bases, leaving 6 bases not matched to a gene. The CDR3 is made up of 14 amino acids. The CDR3 protein is CASSQGTGVHEQYF. In DNA form, the CDR3 reads TGTGCCAGCAGCCAGGGGACAGGGGTACACGAGCAGTACTTC.

The rearrangement uses TRBV7-2 and TRBJ2-5, with a possible D match to TRBD1 (6 bases). Germline V gene lookup returns CDR1 SGHTA and CDR2 FQGNSA. This CDR3 has 16 amino acids. V was trimmed by 1 base and J by 3 bases, leaving 15 bases between them. CDR3 bases: TGTGCCAGCAGCTTAGGCGTAGGGGGTGGTAAAGAGACCCAGTACTTC. Protein product: CASSLGVGGGKETQYF.

The chain recombines TRBV7-9 with TRBJ1-6; D ambiguous. The germline V gene has CDR1 SEHNR and CDR2 FQNEAQ (reference sequence). V was cut by 1 base and J by 7 bases, with 14 bases left in between. This CDR3 is 16 amino acids long. CDR3 in amino acids: CASSLDQRPGNSPLHF. CDR3 nucleotide sequence: TGTGCCAGCAGCTTAGATCAGCGACCGGGAAATTCACCCCTCCACTTT.

This chain uses TRBV18 with TRBJ1-2; 7 bases are shared with TRBD1. The trim removed 0 bases at V and 3 bases at J, leaving 7 bases unmatched. Germline V gene sequence: CDR1 KGHSH, CDR2 LQKENI. The CDR3 runs to 16 residues. CDR3 sequence reads: CASSPPARGVDYGYTF. In nucleotides, the CDR3 is TGTGCCAGCTCACCACCCGCCAGGGGGGTAGACTATGGCTACACCTTC.

The chain couples TRBV7-6 to TRBJ2-5; TRBD2 agrees at 9 bases. The J segment lost 4 bases and the V segment lost 7 bases, leaving 13 bases of the junction unmatched. In germline, CDR1 is SGHVS, CDR2 FNYEAQ. The CDR3 runs to 16 residues. The DNA for the CDR3 is TGTGCCAGCACCAGGACTGGGCGGGGGGGCTCAGAGACCCAGTACTTC. It specifies CASTRTGRGGSETQYF.

This clone was seen a few times. The V call is TRBV3-1 (or the pseudogene TRBV3-2), the J call TRBJ2-1; a weak D match, TRBD2 (7 bases). Germline V gene data show CDR1 as LGHDT and CDR2 as YNNKEL (reference sequence). There are 14 residues in the CDR3. V lost 7 bases and J lost 6, with 16 bases in between. The CDR3 protein is CASNHGGPVNEQFF. Written as DNA, the CDR3 is TGTGCCAGCAACCACGGGGGGCCGGTCAATGAGCAGTTCTTC.

The chain links TRBV30 to TRBJ2-7; 8 bases line up with TRBD2. The CDR3 runs 13 residues. Germline CDR1 reads GTSNPN; CDR2 reads SVGIG (reference sequence). J gave up 6 bases and V 0 bases, and 4 bases lay outside the gene matches. CDR3 bases: TGTGCCTGGAGTGTTTGGACTAGCCGCGAGCAGTACTTC. This sequence encodes CAWSVWTSREQYF.

The gene calls are TRBV6-4 and TRBJ1-1; 8 bases fit TRBD1. Germline V gene lookup returns CDR1 MRHNA and CDR2 SNTAGT. V was clipped by 0 bases and J by 6 bases; unmatched bases: 9. This CDR3 has 16 amino acids. In DNA form, the CDR3 reads TGTGCCAGCAGTGACTCGGGCGCAGGGGGCTTGGCTGAAGCTTTCTTT. Protein product: CASSDSGAGGLAEAFF.

The chain carries TRBV11-2 and TRBJ2-4, with 7 bases fitting TRBD2. The CDR3 sequence is 14 residues long. The junction had 8 bases not matched to a gene; V was cut back by 4 bases and J by 8 bases. Germline V CDR1 and CDR2: SGHAT, FQNNGV. CDR3 sequence: CASSYWREGYIQYF. As DNA, the CDR3 is TGTGCCAGCAGCTACTGGAGGGAGGGGTACATTCAGTACTTC.

The chain recombines TRBV6-4 with TRBJ2-5; D perhaps matches TRBD1 (6 bases). Trimming left V 2 bases short and J 1 base short, with 8 bases between. CDR3 length equals 14 residues. Germline loops: CDR1 MRHNA, CDR2 SNTAGT. CDR3 DNA sequence: TGTGCCAGCAGTGACACAGGGAGCCAAGAGACCCAGTACTTC. Its translation: CASSDTGSQETQYF.

The rearrangement joins TRBV27 to TRBJ1-5; no clear D. Between the trimmed V and J ends, which lost 5 bases and 0 bases, there was a span of 14 bases. CDR1 and CDR2 from the germline V gene are MNHEY and SMNVEV (reference sequence). The CDR3 extends over 16 amino acids. CDR3 residues: CASSPGTFYSNQPQHF. Here the CDR3 DNA reads TGTGCCAGCAGTCCGGGAACATTTTATAGCAATCAGCCCCAGCATTTT.

The V gene is TRBV7-3, the J gene TRBJ2-2; maybe TRBD2 (5 bases). V was clipped by 5 bases and J by 0 bases, with 10 bases between them. This CDR3 is 15 amino acids long. CDR1 and CDR2 from the germline V gene are SGHTA and FQGTGA. The chain's CDR3 is CASSPGLANTGELFF. The CDR3 region has the DNA TGTGCCAGCAGCCCTGGACTGGCGAACACCGGGGAGCTGTTTTTT.

The rearrangement links TRBV5-6 to TRBJ1-6, with TRBD1 as a possible D gene (6 bases). V shed 3 bases and J shed 7 bases, with 14 bases lying between them. The CDR3 runs 15 residues. Germline loops: CDR1 SGHDT, CDR2 YYEEEE. DNA for the CDR3: TGTGCCAGCAGCTGGGAACAGGGACCCAATTCACCCCTCCACTTT. Its protein product is CASSWEQGPNSPLHF.

This rearrangement joins TRBV24-1 to TRBJ2-3; D may be TRBD2 (6 bases). The germline CDR1 and CDR2 sequences are KGHDR and SFDVKD. V was pared by 9 bases and J by 1 base, with 22 bases between. The CDR3 runs 17 residues. CDR3 loop: CATGGNVVVAGTDTQYF. CDR3 sequence (DNA): TGTGCCACCGGGGGGAACGTAGTCGTTGCAGGCACAGATACGCAGTATTTT.

V usage is TRBV5-1 and J usage is TRBJ1-1, with D hard to call. The CDR3 contains 14 residues. Per the germline V gene, CDR1 is SGHRS and CDR2 is YFSETQ. V shed 1 base and J shed 1 base, with 8 bases lying between them. The CDR3 DNA reads TGCGCCAGCAGCTTGCTAGGTTCGAACACTGAAGCTTTCTTT. Its translation: CASSLLGSNTEAFF.